Listed below are T cell receptor beta chains from one sample, sequenced in a study of monozygotic twins with inflammatory bowel disease. TCRdb reanalyzed the 5' RACE reads and collapses them to one entry per CDR3 protein, without DNA. Its table records about 440,000 distinct CDR3 sequences. Sequenced: blood. These receptors originate from a human donor with ulcerative colitis or Crohn's disease, or a healthy co-twin of an affected twin (not recorded which). The CDR3 runs from the conserved cysteine through the conserved F or W. The order of the fields is J gene, V gene, CDR3 protein.

j_call: TRBJ2-1; v_call: TRBV5-1; cdr3_aa: CASSSGQANNEQFF
j_call: TRBJ2-2; v_call: TRBV30; cdr3_aa: CAWSDPRRGYTGEQFF
j_call: TRBJ1-5; v_call: TRBV7-2; cdr3_aa: CASSFDRAGGQPQHF
j_call: TRBJ2-3; v_call: TRBV6-1; cdr3_aa: CASSRAERRTDTQYF
j_call: TRBJ1-2; v_call: TRBV7-3; cdr3_aa: CASSPGGQGTYGYTF
j_call: TRBJ2-3; v_call: TRBV7-9; cdr3_aa: CASSRPGEAGGADTQYF
j_call: TRBJ1-4; v_call: TRBV4-2; cdr3_aa: CASSQDWDSNEKLFF
j_call: TRBJ2-3; v_call: TRBV7-2; cdr3_aa: CASSLDVTPWDTQYF
j_call: TRBJ2-3; v_call: TRBV29-1; cdr3_aa: CSVAGRAGTDTQYF
j_call: TRBJ1-1; v_call: TRBV18; cdr3_aa: CASSPETLNTEAFF
j_call: TRBJ1-2; v_call: TRBV24-1; cdr3_aa: CATSDPQGRGYTF
j_call: TRBJ2-2; v_call: TRBV3-1; cdr3_aa: CASSWTGLTNTGELFF
j_call: TRBJ1-2; v_call: TRBV5-6; cdr3_aa: CASSLNTANYGYTF
j_call: TRBJ1-1; v_call: TRBV19; cdr3_aa: CATADGPSAFF
j_call: TRBJ1-2; v_call: TRBV12-3/TRBV12-4; cdr3_aa: CASSSRQGGAYGYTF
j_call: TRBJ1-4; v_call: TRBV12-5; cdr3_aa: CASAPGVDEKLFF
j_call: TRBJ2-7; v_call: TRBV21-1; cdr3_aa: CASSNPTGQDYEQYF
j_call: TRBJ2-1; v_call: TRBV25-1; cdr3_aa: CASGRRAGEQFF
j_call: TRBJ1-5; v_call: TRBV6-5; cdr3_aa: CASSSGGMGQPQHF
j_call: TRBJ2-5; v_call: TRBV5-5; cdr3_aa: CASRLSGSETQYF
j_call: TRBJ2-7; v_call: TRBV7-8; cdr3_aa: CASSLGVSGIPYEQYF
j_call: TRBJ1-3; v_call: TRBV29-1; cdr3_aa: CSVVTDTRNTIYF
j_call: TRBJ2-3; v_call: TRBV5-5; cdr3_aa: CASSYRDRGLTDTQYF
j_call: TRBJ1-2; v_call: TRBV12-3/TRBV12-4; cdr3_aa: CASSLLTGNNYGYTF
j_call: TRBJ1-4; v_call: TRBV20-1; cdr3_aa: CSARDPGLDNEKLFF
j_call: TRBJ1-2; v_call: TRBV5-1; cdr3_aa: CASSLDRSNYGYTF
j_call: TRBJ2-3; v_call: TRBV12-3/TRBV12-4; cdr3_aa: CASSLGLAITDTQYF
j_call: TRBJ1-5; v_call: TRBV10-1; cdr3_aa: CASSVSPEWTGFNQPQHF
j_call: TRBJ1-6; v_call: TRBV6-1; cdr3_aa: CASSERPASGSPLHF
j_call: TRBJ2-3; v_call: TRBV29-1; cdr3_aa: CSVERAVLSTDTQYF
j_call: TRBJ2-1; v_call: TRBV5-1; cdr3_aa: CASNTGGRASYNEQFF
j_call: TRBJ2-3; v_call: TRBV7-2; cdr3_aa: CASSLAARGPDTQYF
j_call: TRBJ2-3; v_call: TRBV20-1; cdr3_aa: CSAPGDGTDTQYF
j_call: TRBJ2-1; v_call: TRBV7-9; cdr3_aa: CASSSGQGPWYEQFF
j_call: TRBJ2-7; v_call: TRBV9; cdr3_aa: CASSAGTEIYEQYF
j_call: TRBJ2-7; v_call: TRBV15; cdr3_aa: CATSRGPYEQYF
j_call: TRBJ1-1; v_call: TRBV29-1; cdr3_aa: CSVPRDTNTEAFF
j_call: TRBJ2-5; v_call: TRBV11-2; cdr3_aa: CASSHRERTQYF
j_call: TRBJ1-1; v_call: TRBV5-4; cdr3_aa: CASSGIMGLETEAFF
j_call: TRBJ2-1; v_call: TRBV7-2; cdr3_aa: CASSSGTSLREQFF
j_call: TRBJ2-1; v_call: TRBV12-3/TRBV12-4; cdr3_aa: CASSPLGGGYNEQFF
j_call: TRBJ2-7; v_call: TRBV20-1; cdr3_aa: CSARPPGGTLYEQYF
j_call: TRBJ2-5; v_call: TRBV20-1; cdr3_aa: CSARDMLAGGQETQYF
j_call: TRBJ2-7; v_call: TRBV7-2; cdr3_aa: CASSSRAFSHEQYF
j_call: TRBJ1-1; v_call: TRBV14; cdr3_aa: CASSHIGQVGAEAFF
j_call: TRBJ1-2; v_call: TRBV3-1; cdr3_aa: CASSPPFTGTGRYTF
j_call: TRBJ2-3; v_call: TRBV24-1; cdr3_aa: CATSDGFTDTQYF
j_call: TRBJ2-1; v_call: TRBV5-4; cdr3_aa: CASSGLEVDEQFF
j_call: TRBJ2-5; v_call: TRBV7-9; cdr3_aa: CASDRAGPGTQYF
j_call: TRBJ2-3; v_call: TRBV7-8; cdr3_aa: CASSLTGLAGVSDTQYF
j_call: TRBJ2-7; v_call: TRBV20-1; cdr3_aa: CSAASGTGDEQYF